This is a list of T cell receptor beta chains from one sample in a study of cytotoxic CD8 clonotypes in ibrutinib-treated CLL. The data were produced by immunoSEQ multiplex PCR, yet TCRdb's version contains in-frame clones alone and is incomplete. The table includes some 81,000 clones, 75% to 85% detected once. The starting material was PBMCs, obtained after 12 months of ibrutinib treatment. The receptors were gathered from a human donor with chronic lymphocytic leukemia. The CDR3 runs from the conserved cysteine through the conserved F or W.

v_gene	j_gene	CDR3aa
TRBV5-6	TRBJ2-2	CASSRGWANTGELFF
TRBV5-5	TRBJ2-6	CASSRDNLVANVLTF
TRBV7-9	TRBJ1-1	CASAELFNTEAFF
TRBV28	TRBJ2-5	CASSLGLAGGQETQYF
TRBV16	TRBJ2-2	CASSLTPNTGELFF
TRBV28	TRBJ2-4	CVASGGTAKNIQYF
TRBV28	TRBJ1-4	CASSLGGVSEKLFF
TRBV6-1	TRBJ1-2	CASSEGGAWIYGYTF
TRBV4-2	TRBJ2-5	CASSQQGMGWETQYF
TRBV2	TRBJ2-3	CASRRAGSSDTQYF
TRBV6-1	TRBJ2-3	CASSRGRDVADTQYF
TRBV7-2	TRBJ1-5	CASSLGEAGQPQHF
TRBV5-6	TRBJ1-1	CASSLGLGRNTEAFF
TRBV7-2	TRBJ1-4	CASSPANEKLFF
TRBV7-8	TRBJ1-3	CASTSISTGFSGNTIYF
TRBV30	TRBJ2-3	CAWRSFRGGTDTQYF
TRBV7-2	TRBJ1-5	CASSLAGPQPQHF
TRBV20-1	TRBJ2-5	CSAREWETQYF
TRBV7-2	TRBJ2-1	CASSLVGSGGAVQRNEQFF
TRBV4-3	TRBJ2-7	CASSQVGGYEQYF
TRBV30	TRBJ1-5	CAYQTGPDQPQHF
TRBV6-5	TRBJ1-2	CASSPSGTDPYGYTF
TRBV5-1	TRBJ2-7	CASSLVVGNDYEQYF
TRBV11-2	TRBJ1-6	CASSLEGGGNSPLHF
TRBV9	TRBJ1-6	CASSDQTGPSSYNSPLHF
TRBV2	TRBJ1-5	CATQRDSNQPQHF
TRBV10-3	TRBJ2-1	CAIRDYSYNEQFF
TRBV6-1	TRBJ2-1	CASSGGWYNEQFF
TRBV28	TRBJ1-5	CASTLGWSNQPQHF
TRBV28	TRBJ2-5	CASSLGAMETQYF
TRBV7-9	TRBJ1-3	CDSSMTGVGNTIYF
TRBV10-3	TRBJ2-1	CAISDPDKSSYNEQFF
TRBV10-1	TRBJ2-1	CASSEPHNGQFF
TRBV5-6	TRBJ1-1	CASSPQGGAQGTEAFF
TRBV4-1	TRBJ1-2	CASSPGGAQGVYTF
TRBV18	TRBJ2-7	CASSSGYEQYF
TRBV5-1	TRBJ2-1	CASSGRTSGRGQFF
TRBV10-1	TRBJ1-2	CASRDRGGYGYTF
TRBV7-3	TRBJ1-2	CASSFGGYGYTF
TRBV4-3	TRBJ2-2	CASRGHTGELFF
TRBV11-3	TRBJ2-3	CASSALAGGSTDTQYF